Listed below are T cell receptor beta chains from one sample, sequenced in a study of T cells in Graves' hyperthyroidism and ophthalmopathy. Each CDR3 protein is one row after TCRdb ran MiXCR on the multiplex PCR reads. In the table there are roughly 380,000 distinct CDR3 sequences, approximately 15% of which are singletons. Specimen: blood. The receptors derive from a man younger than 40 with Graves' hyperthyroidism that later progressed to Graves' ophthalmopathy. CDR3s include the opening cysteine and the closing phenylalanine or tryptophan. Each record gives: clone size, D gene, J gene, V gene, CDR3 protein, CDR3 DNA. A D gene is named only where the DNA matches it firmly. The listing skips clone size in some rows; elsewhere it reads once, few, many or a size class.

>many|TRBD1|TRBJ2-2|TRBV12-3/TRBV12-4
CASSLAPGQPGELFF
TGTGCCAGCAGTTTAGCGCCGGGACAGCCCGGGGAGCTGTTTTTT
>many|NA|TRBJ1-5|TRBV15
CATSRDRWDSNQPQHF
TGTGCCACCAGCAGAGATCGGTGGGATAGCAATCAGCCCCAGCATTTT
>NA|TRBD1|TRBJ1-1|TRBV7-9
CASSSPGQGGINTEAFF
TGTGCCAGCAGCTCGCCGGGACAGGGGGGTATAAACACTGAAGCTTTCTTT
>few|NA|TRBJ2-1|TRBV7-6
CASSLVVGSSYNEQFF
TGTGCCAGCAGCTTAGTGGTCGGGAGCTCCTACAATGAGCAGTTCTTC
>many|NA|TRBJ1-6|TRBV2
CASSEVGVSSPLHF
TGTGCCAGCTCCGAGGTGGGGGTAAGCTCACCCCTCCACTTT
>many|NA|TRBJ1-1|TRBV5-1
CASSLAFLDSMNTEAFF
TGCGCCAGCAGCTTGGCCTTTTTGGACAGTATGAACACTGAAGCTTTCTTT
>once|NA|TRBJ1-4|TRBV29-1
CSVEGGELFF
TGCAGCGTTGAAGGGGGCGAACTGTTTTTT
>NA|NA|TRBJ1-4|TRBV11-3
CASSKPLDPTTATNEKLFF
TGTGCCAGCAGCAAACCCCTCGACCCTACGACGGCAACTAATGAAAAACTGTTTTTT
>NA|NA|TRBJ2-5|TRBV5-1
CASSNREETQYF
TGCGCCAGCAGCAACAGGGAAGAGACCCAGTACTTC
>many|NA|TRBJ1-6|TRBV7-3
CASSLMSESSPLHF
TGTGCCAGCAGCTTAATGTCCGAAAGTTCACCCCTCCACTTT
>many|NA|TRBJ2-3|TRBV5-1
CASSPGRPVDTQYF
TGCGCCAGCAGCCCTGGGCGCCCGGTAGATACGCAGTATTTT
>few|NA|TRBJ2-1|TRBV9
CASSVEGSPYNEQFF
TGTGCCAGCAGCGTAGAGGGTAGCCCCTACAATGAGCAGTTCTTC
>few|NA|TRBJ1-5|TRBV5-4
CASSLVPGPWPQHF
TGTGCCAGCAGCTTGGTGCCAGGTCCTTGGCCCCAGCATTTT
>many|NA|TRBJ1-5|TRBV24-1
CATSDETRYWPQHF
TGTGCCACCAGTGATGAGACACGGTATTGGCCCCAGCATTTT
>many|TRBD2|TRBJ2-1|TRBV7-6
CASSTNPSGGGHEQFF
TGTGCCAGCAGCACCAACCCTAGCGGGGGGGGTCATGAGCAGTTCTTC
>NA|TRBD1|TRBJ1-2|TRBV7-2
CANSLRGQGRGYTF
TGTGCCAACAGCTTGAGGGGACAGGGAAGGGGCTACACCTTC
>NA|TRBD1|TRBJ2-3|TRBV5-1
CASSTDRGNTDTQYF
TGCGCCAGCAGCACGGACAGGGGAAACACAGATACGCAGTATTTT
>many|TRBD1|TRBJ2-1|TRBV2
CASTLGQGAYNEQFF
TGTGCCAGCACCCTTGGACAGGGTGCCTACAATGAGCAGTTCTTC
>many|NA|TRBJ1-5|TRBV24-1
CATSETGRGQPQHF
TGTGCCACCAGTGAAACAGGTAGGGGTCAGCCCCAGCATTTT
>NA|NA|TRBJ1-2|TRBV19
CASRETGLRYGYTF
TGTGCCAGTAGAGAGACAGGACTTCGGTATGGCTACACCTTC
>few|NA|TRBJ2-3|TRBV28
CASKTNPFSGDTQYF
TGTGCCAGCAAGACTAACCCCTTTTCGGGGGATACGCAGTATTTT
>NA|TRBD1|TRBJ1-1|TRBV20-1
CSASSRQGANTEAFF
TGCAGTGCTAGTTCAAGACAGGGGGCGAACACTGAAGCTTTCTTT
>few|TRBD1|TRBJ1-6|TRBV13
CASSGRQGHYNSPLHF
TGTGCCAGCAGCGGTAGACAGGGCCACTATAATTCACCCCTCCACTTT
>few|TRBD2|TRBJ2-5|TRBV7-6
CASSRYPAGSYQETQYF
TGTGCCAGCAGCCGATACCCAGCGGGGAGTTACCAAGAGACCCAGTACTTC
>NA|TRBD1|TRBJ1-5|TRBV4-1
CASSLLGQGGPVGNQPQHF
TGCGCCAGCAGCCTCCTTGGGCAGGGGGGGCCCGTCGGCAATCAGCCCCAGCATTTT
>NA|NA|TRBJ2-6|TRBV6-2/TRBV6-3
CASSYTPGRSGANVLTF
TGTGCCAGCAGTTACACCCCAGGGCGGTCTGGGGCCAACGTCCTGACTTTC
>few|NA|TRBJ2-1|TRBV10-3
CAISETRPSSYNEQFF
TGTGCCATCAGTGAGACTAGACCCAGCTCCTACAATGAGCAGTTCTTC
>many|TRBD1|TRBJ2-3|TRBV24-1
CATSDAPGQDTDTQYF
TGTGCCACCAGTGATGCTCCGGGACAGGACACAGATACGCAGTATTTT
>many|TRBD1|TRBJ2-3|TRBV10-1
CASSEPGQGTDTQYF
TGCGCCAGCAGTGAACCCGGACAGGGGACAGATACGCAGTATTTT
>many|TRBD2|TRBJ2-3|TRBV6-6
CASSYSGLAVTDTQYF
TGTGCCAGCAGTTACTCGGGACTAGCGGTCACAGATACGCAGTATTTT
>many|TRBD2|TRBJ2-1|TRBV30
CAWSVAGGPNEQFF
TGTGCCTGGAGTGTAGCGGGGGGGCCCAATGAGCAGTTCTTC
>NA|NA|TRBJ2-1|TRBV29-1
CSYQPTYNEQFF
TGCAGCTACCAACCAACCTACAATGAGCAGTTCTTC
>NA|NA|TRBJ2-1|TRBV20-1
CSAIRQVNEQFF
TGCAGTGCTATCCGACAGGTCAATGAGCAGTTCTTC
>few|NA|TRBJ1-1|TRBV7-9
CASSWTTKAFF
TGTGCCAGCAGCTGGACCACAAAAGCTTTCTTT
>NA|NA|TRBJ2-3|TRBV20-1
CSARPAAGADTQYF
TGCAGTGCGAGACCTGCAGCGGGCGCAGATACGCAGTATTTT
>many|NA|TRBJ2-3|TRBV7-2
CASSVGASTDTQYF
TGTGCCAGCAGCGTCGGGGCTAGCACAGATACGCAGTATTTT
>NA|NA|TRBJ2-3|TRBV19
CASRPLGRTSVADTQYF
TGTGCCAGTAGACCCCTTGGACGGACATCAGTCGCAGATACGCAGTATTTT
>many|NA|TRBJ2-5|TRBV30
CAWSLLRETQYF
TGTGCCTGGAGTCTACTTCGGGAGACCCAGTACTTC